This TCR beta chain derives from a study of spatial heterogeneity in lung cancer. The overall study: Beta-chain sequences consistently outnumbered alpha-chain sequences in detection. For the average unique TCR and UMI combination, more than 8.5 occurrences appeared in raw reads.

V was clipped by 5 bases and J by 8 bases, with 18 bases between them. The CDR3 has 15 residues. Germline CDR1 and CDR2: SGHVS and FQNEAQ. A unique molecular identifier was attached to every TCR cDNA molecule. From the 5' RACE reads, TCRdb called clonotypes with MiXCR, one entry per CDR3 protein. The table lists about 52,000 distinct CDR3 sequences, under 8% of them singletons. This clonotype came up many times. Time point in this sample: blood at routine non-recurrence follow-up after resection. The authors sequenced whole RNA from tumor, nontumor lung or frozen PBMC without sorting. The sequences come from PBMCs, collected at follow-up. The TCR sequence derives from a female donor with early-stage non-small cell lung cancer. V usage is TRBV7-8 and J usage is TRBJ1-4; D is ambiguous. CDR3: CASSLGPGNVEKLFF. The DNA of the CDR3 is TGTGCCAGCAGCCTGGGCCCTGGGAACGTCGAAAAACTGTTTTTT.